This T cell receptor beta chain was retrieved from a study of control samples from healthy donors and cancer patients. The protocol was immunoSEQ multiplex PCR, while the TCRdb copy is restricted to in-frame clones and leaves out a portion. The sample comprises around 130,000 clones, around nine tenths of which are singletons, and 6% to 9.5% rests with the top ten. The sequence was collected from a man aged 50 or older with head and neck cancer. Sequencing was performed on PBMCs.

The CDR3 DNA follows: TGTGCCAGCAGTTACGCGGACAGCAATTCACCCCTCCACTTT. It codes for CASSYADSNSPLHF. The rearrangement uses TRBV6-5 and TRBJ1-6; TRBD1 is a possible D gene (6 bases). The CDR3 consists of 14 residues. CDR1 and CDR2 (germline): MNHEY, SVGAGI. V lost 2 bases and J 7 bases, leaving 9 bases between the germline ends.